A selection of T cell receptor beta chains follows, all from one sample in a study of T cell responses to AZD1222 COVID-19 vaccine. Assay: immunoSEQ multiplex PCR; the TCRdb copy retains only in-frame clones and omits some. The sample holds 150,000 to 170,000 clones, about 90% seen once. Sequences were derived from peripheral blood, sampled on day 0 of MenACWY control vaccination. The receptors originated from an adult in good health. CDR3s include the opening cysteine and the closing phenylalanine or tryptophan. Fields, in order: CDR3 DNA, CDR3 protein, D gene, J gene, V gene, clone size. A D gene is named only where the DNA matches it firmly. Rows may omit the clone size; those that give it use once, few, many or a size class.

CDR3nt: TGTGCCAGCAGTTTTTACAGGCTGAATGAAAAACTGTTTTTT
CDR3aa: CASSFYRLNEKLFF
d_gene: .
j_gene: TRBJ1-4
v_gene: TRBV28
abundance: .

CDR3nt: TGTGCCTCCCCATCGGGGAACTTC
CDR3aa: CASPSGNF
d_gene: .
j_gene: TRBJ2-5
v_gene: TRBV30
abundance: .

CDR3nt: TGTGCCAGCAGTTTCCTGGCAGGGGGCACCGAGACCCAGTACTTC
CDR3aa: CASSFLAGGTETQYF
d_gene: TRBD1
j_gene: TRBJ2-5
v_gene: TRBV27
abundance: .

CDR3nt: TGCAGCGTGGGGACAGGGCTTGGATATGGCTACACCTTC
CDR3aa: CSVGTGLGYGYTF
d_gene: TRBD1
j_gene: TRBJ1-2
v_gene: TRBV29-1
abundance: once

CDR3nt: TGTGCCTCCGGGACAGGCCAGGGGGGGGCCAACGTCCTGACTTTC
CDR3aa: CASGTGQGGANVLTF
d_gene: TRBD1
j_gene: TRBJ2-6
v_gene: TRBV30
abundance: .

CDR3nt: TGTGCCTGGAGTGCGGACAGGGGTAACTATGGCTACACCTTC
CDR3aa: CAWSADRGNYGYTF
d_gene: TRBD1
j_gene: TRBJ1-2
v_gene: TRBV30
abundance: .

CDR3nt: TGTGCCAGCAGCGTAGGAGTGAGCCATCGCACAGATACGCAGTATTTT
CDR3aa: CASSVGVSHRTDTQYF
d_gene: .
j_gene: TRBJ2-3
v_gene: TRBV9
abundance: .

CDR3nt: TGTGCCAGCAGTTTAGGCAGGGGGCAGGGTGGCTACACCTTC
CDR3aa: CASSLGRGQGGYTF
d_gene: TRBD1
j_gene: TRBJ1-2
v_gene: TRBV28
abundance: .

CDR3nt: TGTGCCAGCAGCTTAGGAGAGAACACTGAAGCTTTCTTT
CDR3aa: CASSLGENTEAFF
d_gene: .
j_gene: TRBJ1-1
v_gene: TRBV7-6
abundance: .

CDR3nt: TGTGCCAGTAGCAAGTCAAACTATGGCTACACCTTC
CDR3aa: CASSKSNYGYTF
d_gene: .
j_gene: TRBJ1-2
v_gene: TRBV19
abundance: .

CDR3nt: TGTGCCAGCAGCTCCTTGGGCGGACGGGGGGTGGATGAGCAGTTCTTC
CDR3aa: CASSSLGGRGVDEQFF
d_gene: TRBD2
j_gene: TRBJ2-1
v_gene: TRBV5-4
abundance: .

CDR3nt: TGTGCCAGCAGCTTAGTTGCAGGGGGGAATGGCTACACCTTC
CDR3aa: CASSLVAGGNGYTF
d_gene: TRBD1
j_gene: TRBJ1-2
v_gene: TRBV7-6
abundance: .

CDR3nt: TGTGCCAGCAGTTACACGTTGAACACTGAAGCTTTCTTT
CDR3aa: CASSYTLNTEAFF
d_gene: .
j_gene: TRBJ1-1
v_gene: TRBV6-2/TRBV6-3
abundance: .

CDR3nt: TGTGCCACCAGTGATTTCGGACTAGCGGGAGGAGGCGAGACCCAGTACTTC
CDR3aa: CATSDFGLAGGGETQYF
d_gene: TRBD2
j_gene: TRBJ2-5
v_gene: TRBV24-1
abundance: .

CDR3nt: TGTGCCAGCAGCTCTAGGGGGGCTAGCGGGTTCGACACAGATACGCAGTATTTT
CDR3aa: CASSSRGASGFDTDTQYF
d_gene: TRBD2
j_gene: TRBJ2-3
v_gene: TRBV5-5
abundance: .

CDR3nt: TGTGCCAGCAGTCGACAGCCGGGACAGAGAAGGGAGCAGTTCTTC
CDR3aa: CASSRQPGQRREQFF
d_gene: TRBD1
j_gene: TRBJ2-1
v_gene: TRBV27
abundance: .

CDR3nt: TGCGCCAGCAGCTTGAGCAGGGTTGAAGAGACCCAGTACTTC
CDR3aa: CASSLSRVEETQYF
d_gene: .
j_gene: TRBJ2-5
v_gene: TRBV5-1
abundance: .

CDR3nt: TGTGCCAGCAGCTTGTGGCAGGGGAGCTATGGCTACACCTTC
CDR3aa: CASSLWQGSYGYTF
d_gene: .
j_gene: TRBJ1-2
v_gene: TRBV5-4
abundance: .

CDR3nt: TGTGCCAGCAGCTTAGGTCGCCACACAGATACGCAGTATTTT
CDR3aa: CASSLGRHTDTQYF
d_gene: .
j_gene: TRBJ2-3
v_gene: TRBV11-2
abundance: .

CDR3nt: TGCGCCAGCAGCTGGGGGGCGACTAGCGGGAGGGGAGAGACCCAGTACTTC
CDR3aa: CASSWGATSGRGETQYF
d_gene: TRBD2
j_gene: TRBJ2-5
v_gene: TRBV5-1
abundance: .

CDR3nt: TGCGCCAGCAGCCCCGGACTAGCGGGGGCCCAAGAGACCCAGTACTTC
CDR3aa: CASSPGLAGAQETQYF
d_gene: TRBD2
j_gene: TRBJ2-5
v_gene: TRBV5-1
abundance: .

CDR3nt: TGTGCCAGCAGCTTCACTAGTAACACCGGGGAGCTGTTTTTT
CDR3aa: CASSFTSNTGELFF
d_gene: .
j_gene: TRBJ2-2
v_gene: TRBV28
abundance: .

CDR3nt: TGTGCCAGCAGCTCCGGACCGAACTATGGCTACACCTTC
CDR3aa: CASSSGPNYGYTF
d_gene: .
j_gene: TRBJ1-2
v_gene: TRBV11-3
abundance: once

CDR3nt: TGTGCCAGCGGTAGACTCTCGACATATAATTCACCCCTCCACTTT
CDR3aa: CASGRLSTYNSPLHF
d_gene: .
j_gene: TRBJ1-6
v_gene: TRBV6-5
abundance: .

CDR3nt: TGTGCCAGCAGTTCTCCCCGGACCTCAGATACGCAGTATTTT
CDR3aa: CASSSPRTSDTQYF
d_gene: .
j_gene: TRBJ2-3
v_gene: TRBV6-5
abundance: once

CDR3nt: TGTGCCAGCAGTTACAGGGGGGACGAGGATACGCAGTATTTT
CDR3aa: CASSYRGDEDTQYF
d_gene: .
j_gene: TRBJ2-3
v_gene: TRBV6-5
abundance: .

CDR3nt: TGTGCCAGCAGTTTCCGGTCCGAGACCCAGTACTTC
CDR3aa: CASSFRSETQYF
d_gene: .
j_gene: TRBJ2-5
v_gene: TRBV12-3/TRBV12-4
abundance: .

CDR3nt: TGTGCCAGCAGCCAAGTTCGACCAAAGGGACACCTGAGCTCCTACGAGCAGTACTTC
CDR3aa: CASSQVRPKGHLSSYEQYF
d_gene: .
j_gene: TRBJ2-7
v_gene: TRBV14
abundance: once

CDR3nt: TGTGCCAGCAGCCTCCGCGGAAACACCATATATTTT
CDR3aa: CASSLRGNTIYF
d_gene: .
j_gene: TRBJ1-3
v_gene: TRBV2
abundance: .

CDR3nt: TGTGCCAGTAGTGGCCGACAGGGGCTGGCCTACAATGAGCAGTTCTTC
CDR3aa: CASSGRQGLAYNEQFF
d_gene: TRBD1
j_gene: TRBJ2-1
v_gene: TRBV19
abundance: .

CDR3nt: TGCAGCGCCGATGGTCCAGGGGGCTCCTATGGCTACACCTTC
CDR3aa: CSADGPGGSYGYTF
d_gene: TRBD1
j_gene: TRBJ1-2
v_gene: TRBV29-1
abundance: few

CDR3nt: TGTGCCAGCAGCTTAGGGACAGGGGGTTGGGGTATGAGCTACGAGCAGTACTTC
CDR3aa: CASSLGTGGWGMSYEQYF
d_gene: TRBD1
j_gene: TRBJ2-7
v_gene: TRBV11-2
abundance: .

CDR3nt: TGTGCCAGCAGGCACCGCTCTGGAAACACCATATATTTT
CDR3aa: CASRHRSGNTIYF
d_gene: .
j_gene: TRBJ1-3
v_gene: TRBV11-2
abundance: .

CDR3nt: TGCGCCAGCAGCTTGGGCAGGGGGCATGGGTACGAGCAGTACTTC
CDR3aa: CASSLGRGHGYEQYF
d_gene: TRBD1
j_gene: TRBJ2-7
v_gene: TRBV5-1
abundance: few

CDR3nt: TGTGCCAGCAGTTCGTTTTCTATTGGCGGACCACAAAGAAAAGCTTTCTTT
CDR3aa: CASSSFSIGGPQRKAFF
d_gene: .
j_gene: TRBJ1-1
v_gene: TRBV28
abundance: once

CDR3nt: TGTGCCAGCAGCTTAGACGTCGGGAACACTGAAGCTTTCTTT
CDR3aa: CASSLDVGNTEAFF
d_gene: .
j_gene: TRBJ1-1
v_gene: TRBV7-6
abundance: once

CDR3nt: TGTGCCAGCAGCCAAGATAAAGCGGGGGGGCTCTCGCCCATTCAGTACTTC
CDR3aa: CASSQDKAGGLSPIQYF
d_gene: TRBD2
j_gene: TRBJ2-4
v_gene: TRBV3-1/TRBV3-2
abundance: .

CDR3nt: TGTGCCAGCAGAGACGTTACCTCCTGGGGTCCTGGGAACACTGAAGCTTTCTTT
CDR3aa: CASRDVTSWGPGNTEAFF
d_gene: .
j_gene: TRBJ1-1
v_gene: TRBV2
abundance: .

CDR3nt: TGTGCCAGCAGCTTGTTGGACAGGCCCAACTATGGCTACACCTTC
CDR3aa: CASSLLDRPNYGYTF
d_gene: TRBD1
j_gene: TRBJ1-2
v_gene: TRBV5-6
abundance: .

CDR3nt: TGTGCCACCCTGGGGGACAGGGTAACGCATGGCTACACCTTC
CDR3aa: CATLGDRVTHGYTF
d_gene: TRBD1
j_gene: TRBJ1-2
v_gene: TRBV6-5
abundance: .

CDR3nt: TGTGCCAGCAGTGATTTGGGGACAGGGGTCACAGATACGCAGTATTTT
CDR3aa: CASSDLGTGVTDTQYF
d_gene: TRBD1
j_gene: TRBJ2-3
v_gene: TRBV2
abundance: .

CDR3nt: TGTGCCAGCAGCTCCGATTGGAACACCGGGGAGCTGTTTTTT
CDR3aa: CASSSDWNTGELFF
d_gene: .
j_gene: TRBJ2-2
v_gene: TRBV5-4
abundance: .

CDR3nt: TGCGCCAGCAGCTTCGCGTGGGGTGAGACCCAGTACTTC
CDR3aa: CASSFAWGETQYF
d_gene: .
j_gene: TRBJ2-5
v_gene: TRBV5-1
abundance: .

CDR3nt: TGTGCCAGCAGCGCAGACCCCAGGGGCTCTAGTTCACCCCTCCACTTT
CDR3aa: CASSADPRGSSSPLHF
d_gene: .
j_gene: TRBJ1-6
v_gene: TRBV9
abundance: .

CDR3nt: TGTGCCAGCTCACAGAACAGCGACTACGAGCAGTACTTC
CDR3aa: CASSQNSDYEQYF
d_gene: .
j_gene: TRBJ2-7
v_gene: TRBV18
abundance: .

CDR3nt: TGTGCCAGCAGAGGGACCTCAACCGGGGAGCTGTTTTTT
CDR3aa: CASRGTSTGELFF
d_gene: .
j_gene: TRBJ2-2
v_gene: TRBV25-1
abundance: .